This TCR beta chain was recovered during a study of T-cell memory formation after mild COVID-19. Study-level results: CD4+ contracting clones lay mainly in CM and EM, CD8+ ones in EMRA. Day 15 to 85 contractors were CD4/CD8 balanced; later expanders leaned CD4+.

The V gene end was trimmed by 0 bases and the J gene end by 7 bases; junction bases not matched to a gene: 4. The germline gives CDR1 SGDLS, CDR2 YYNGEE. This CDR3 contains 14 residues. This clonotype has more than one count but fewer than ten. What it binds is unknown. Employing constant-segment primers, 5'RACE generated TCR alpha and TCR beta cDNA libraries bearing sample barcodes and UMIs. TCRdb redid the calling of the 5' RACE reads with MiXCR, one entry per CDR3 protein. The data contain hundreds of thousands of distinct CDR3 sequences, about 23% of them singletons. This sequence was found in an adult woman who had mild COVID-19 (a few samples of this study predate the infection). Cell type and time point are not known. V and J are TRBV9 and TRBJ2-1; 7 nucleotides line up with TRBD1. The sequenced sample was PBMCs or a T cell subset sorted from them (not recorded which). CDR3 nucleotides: TGTGCCAGCAGCGTAGGGACAGGAAGGAATGAGCAGTTCTTC. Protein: CASSVGTGRNEQFF.